Below, one T cell receptor beta chain is given with its context. The CDR3 consists of 11 residues. Germline assignment: CDR1 SNHLY and CDR2 FYNNEI. Trimming removed 4 bases at V and 8 bases at J, with 6 bases between. The data were taken from a study of T cell changes during pregnancy in multiple sclerosis. Libraries were prepared by immunoSEQ multiplex PCR; TCRdb keeps only in-frame clonotypes and omits some of them. The table shows approximately 22,000 clones, with roughly 91% occurring only once. The source was CD4+ T cells from peripheral blood mononuclear cells, collected in the first trimester of pregnancy. The rearrangement joins TRBV2 to TRBJ2-1, with D tentatively TRBD2 (5 bases). The receptor was derived from a female donor in good health, enrolled as a control in a pregnancy study. CDR3 sequence (DNA): TGTGCCAGCAGTGGTAGCGATGAGCAGTTCTTC. It encodes CASSGSDEQFF.